The present T cell receptor beta chain was sequenced within a study of metastatic and nonmetastatic thyroid tumors. At the level of the study: Across blood and tumor or nodule tissue, repertoires from malignant and benign thyroid patients were compared with one another. Whole-study results and caveats: Compared with benign nodules, malignant thyroid tumors were reported to have significantly higher TCR beta diversity in both blood and tumor.

Each patient went into thyroid surgery without having received any treatment. From germline, CDR1 is SEHNR and CDR2 FQNEAQ (reference sequence). The CDR3 covers 15 residues. The ends lost 5 bases at V and 8 bases at J; junction bases unmatched: 4. Authors' data handling: To classify distant metastasis in papillary thyroid cancer, a model was built from CDR3 differences across clinicopathological groups. MiXCR was used by TCRdb to re-call the PCR reads. TCRdb's processing, not the study's, gives the V and J calls here. There are about 59,000 clones in the sample; 16% occur only once, and less than 9.5% lies in the top ten. This clone appeared many times. No antigen is known for it.

V gene TRBV7-9 combines with J gene TRBJ2-1, with 15 bases aligning to TRBD2. This sequence originates from a male donor with papillary thyroid cancer or a benign thyroid nodule (not recorded which). Some clones in this sample may be carry-over from other donors' samples. Sequenced material: blood. This CDR3 is CASSLGLAGGDEQFF. CDR3 in DNA: TGTGCCAGCAGCCTAGGACTAGCGGGGGGGGATGAGCAGTTCTTC.